This entry is about one TCR beta chain. Many counts were recorded for this clonotype. The specificity of this receptor is unknown. It has no much larger one-base neighbor in the sample; base qualities were not kept. This sample is drawn from a study of Graves' ophthalmopathy and Graves' hyperthyroidism (dated by TCRdb to the late 2010s). For context, the study as a whole: Peripheral blood was collected before any treatment was given, at the time of initial diagnosis. To tell Graves' ophthalmopathy apart from Graves' hyperthyroidism, and to predict which patients would progress to ophthalmopathy, the study relied on TCR beta repertoire signatures. In total, approximately 130 blood samples were TCR-sequenced: fewer than 50 ophthalmopathy, some 75 hyperthyroidism and approximately 17 hyperthyroidism-to-ophthalmopathy patients. To explore V-J signatures that separate ophthalmopathy from hyperthyroidism, a discovery set of about 100 patients was enrolled, consisting of about 45 with ophthalmopathy and around 57 with stable hyperthyroidism. Once sampling was done, hyperthyroidism patients were given methimazole at a starting dose of 30 mg daily, while ophthalmopathy patients were given high-dose intravenous methylprednisolone. T-cell repertoires of thyroid tissue and blood were compared in 5 or 6 hyperthyroidism patients. The 80 to 100 discovery patients were randomly divided into training and test sets at a 7:3 ratio. An independent validation cohort was composed of fewer than 20 hyperthyroidism patients and more than 15 patients who later progressed from hyperthyroidism to ophthalmopathy.

Broad study findings and their caveats: Ophthalmopathy was separated from stable hyperthyroidism by the 13-signature model with 85% to 90% sensitivity and 81% to 84% specificity in cross-validation and with 80%/75% in the test set. In validation, the model predicted ophthalmopathy progression with 70.59% sensitivity and 72.22% specificity; roughly 12 predicted patients were CT-confirmed with GO in a median of around 6 months. No statistical method was used to set the sample size in advance, and the investigators knew which group each participant was assigned to. Most expanded thyroid clonotypes with a frequency above 0.001 also appeared in blood, which suggests that blood repertoires may reflect the immune response in the thyroid.

V loses 7 bases of germline sequence and J loses 0 bases, and the interval between the two ends is 19 bases. Its CDR3 holds 16 amino acids, cysteine through phenylalanine. Just the 48-base CDR3 DNA is kept, in frame starting at base 1. CDR1 and CDR2, looked up from the germline V gene, are MDHEN and SYDVKM. For repertoire sequencing, the TCR beta CDR3 regions were amplified from RNA transcripts. HTBI primers and the Qiagen OneStep RT-PCR kit were used in a first-round RT-PCR, which was followed by a second-round multiplex PCR, size selection and purification. The libraries underwent paired-end sequencing with 100 bp reads on an Illumina HiSeq2000. In the source study's methods: Reads were processed with SOAPnuke, discarding reads with adapters, uncalled bases, mean Phred below 15, or no exact constant-primer or identifier match. COPE v1.2.5 was used to merge high-quality paired reads. Each unique nucleotide sequence was defined as a clonotype, and clonotypes were aligned to IMGT TRB V, D and J references with MiTCR v1.1. Only V-J combinations with frequency above 0.0001 were analysed, covering more than 99% of repertoires. For each V-J combination, a TCR clonal expansion and chaos score was defined as F50 clonal expansion divided by the chaos observed in the TCRdist matrix. Welch's t-statistics and random forest were used to reduce features to more than ten V-J combinations, which were fed into a naive Bayes classifier. The Morisita-Horn index was used to measure how similar the thyroid and blood repertoires were. The public reads were quality trimmed at Q25 with fastp and then assembled into clones with MiXCR by TCRdb, keeping productive beta chains. Every distinct CDR3 protein forms one entry, paired with its most common genes and DNA. The V and J calls reflect TCRdb's pipeline rather than the authors' work. This sample comprises under 200,000 distinct CDR3 sequences, roughly two fifths of them detected only once. The ten largest clones take up 4.5% to 6% of the sample.

Ophthalmopathy patients were characterized by moderately to severely active disease, a Clinical Activity Score of at least 3, a NOSPECS grade of at least 4, and a disease duration under 3 months. Anyone with other autoimmune diseases, uncontrolled infections, pregnancy or lactation was excluded from the study. Clinical symptoms, serum thyroxine, TRAb, thyroid ultrasound and orbital computed tomography were used for diagnosis. Ficoll-Paque density gradient centrifugation was used to isolate PBMCs from about 10 ml of fresh peripheral blood. Total RNA was extracted with Trizol reagent and quality-checked on an Agilent 2100 Bioanalyzer.

The receptor chain draws on TRBV28 and TRBJ2-7, with the D assignment possibly TRBD1 or TRBD2, given 6 matching bases for each. The receptor was isolated from a middle-aged woman with Graves' ophthalmopathy. Donor details come from another sample of the same person, matched by shared clones. Sequenced: peripheral blood. The encoded CDR3 is CASNSRGGRSSYEQYF. In nucleotide form, the sequence is TGTGCCAGCAACAGTAGAGGGGGGAGGAGCTCCTACGAGCAGTACTTC.